This T cell receptor (beta chain) was captured in a study of blood T cell repertoires in COVID-19. About the research overall: Both acute and convalescent COVID-19 samples were obtained from the United States, Italy and Spain. Nucleic acid was either cDNA or gDNA, and it came from T cells, B-cell-depleted T cells, or PBMCs.

Authors' methods: Amplification of reference gene primers was used by the study to estimate nucleated cell counts. The protocol was immunoSEQ multiplex PCR, while the TCRdb copy is restricted to in-frame clones and leaves out a portion. The V and J calls and clone size are taken from that table; D and trimming were inferred from the DNA. The table has about 350,000 clones, roughly 87% seen once. The CDR3 covers 19 residues. V was clipped by 2 bases and J by 12 bases; unmatched bases: 23. CDR1 is SGHVS and CDR2 is FQNEAQ in the germline V gene. The genes are TRBV7-8 and TRBJ1-4; 8 bases align to TRBD1. The TCR comes from a woman aged 60-75 years with COVID-19, enrolled during active disease. Sequencing was performed on peripheral blood. In DNA, the CDR3 is TGTGCCAGCAGCTTAAGACAGGAGATCGACAGGGGAGTAGGTGGTGAACTGTTTTTT. Its protein product is CASSLRQEIDRGVGGELFF. The full variable domain, in which reference TRBV7-8 and TRBJ1-4 provide the parts outside the CDR3, is GAGVSQSPRYKVAKRGQDVALRCDPISGHVSLFWYQQALGQGPEFLTYFQNEAQLDKSGLPSDRFFAERPEGSVSTLKIQRTQQEDSAVYLCASSLRQEIDRGVGGELFFGSGTQLSVL.